Listed below are T cell receptor beta chains from one sample, sequenced in a study of sequential checkpoint blockade in melanoma. Sequencing used immunoSEQ multiplex PCR; TCRdb keeps in-frame clones, though not all of them. The table records tens of thousands of clones, roughly a third of them present only once. This specimen was tumor tissue (inferred from file names), taken from a patient given nivolumab and ipilimumab in sequence. The receptors come from a human donor with melanoma. Each CDR3 is given with its conserved first and last residue. Each record gives: CDR3 length, V gene, CDR3 protein.

length: 13; V: TRBV7-8; CDR3: CASSLTGGEKLFF
length: 15; V: TRBV11-3; CDR3: CASSFKNALNTEAFF
length: 16; V: TRBV6-8; CDR3: CASGPEGIRVYNEQFF
length: 14; V: TRBV18; CDR3: CASSPTGAVTEAFF
length: 14; V: TRBV5-1; CDR3: CASSLSRVGYGYTF
length: 14; V: TRBV30; CDR3: CAWWGQGAGNEQFF
length: 15; V: TRBV19; CDR3: CASSIVNREGTEAFF
length: 17; V: TRBV28; CDR3: CASSLPQGQYDGEKLFF
length: 15; V: TRBV4-1; CDR3: CASSHHRKGLNEQYF
length: 14; V: TRBV11-3; CDR3: CASSPGTAQETQYF
length: 11; V: TRBV6-7; CDR3: CASGETGELFF
length: 12; V: TRBV28; CDR3: CASSLISQPQHF
length: 15; V: TRBV11-3; CDR3: CASRVPGRGENEQFF
length: 17; V: TRBV6-8; CDR3: CASSSTTELQTNEKLFF
length: 14; V: TRBV11-3; CDR3: CASSLGLVGETQYF
length: 15; V: TRBV28; CDR3: CASRSTGLGLHEQYF
length: 16; V: TRBV11-3; CDR3: CASSLNGAGVNSPLHF
length: 16; V: TRBV5-1; CDR3: CASSPEQGAVTGELFF
length: 14; V: TRBV6-8; CDR3: CASSWARGTTEAFF
length: 17; V: TRBV11-1; CDR3: CASSLGSINSGANVLTF
length: 12; V: TRBV9; CDR3: CASSASGETQYF
length: 19; V: TRBV14; CDR3: CASSQSFGTSGQYSYEQYF
length: 14; V: TRBV10-1; CDR3: CAYRPGGGNEKLFF
length: 15; V: TRBV9; CDR3: CASSVAGAYTDTQYF
length: 15; V: TRBV18; CDR3: CASSPTGKGDQPQHF
length: 14; V: TRBV19; CDR3: CASSGDYSLGEQFF
length: 16; V: TRBV11-3; CDR3: CASSLLAGGFTDTQYF
length: 15; V: TRBV6-8; CDR3: CASSAGTANTGELFF
length: 15; V: TRBV12-5; CDR3: CASTKIGGDTDTQYF
length: 15; V: TRBV6-8; CDR3: CASSLQGGFRETQYF
length: 17; V: TRBV14; CDR3: CASSQFIRRSSTDTQYF
length: 14; V: TRBV10-1; CDR3: CASSGLRDRYGYTF
length: 14; V: TRBV11-3; CDR3: CASSLGGSSYEQYF
length: 13; V: TRBV7-2; CDR3: CASSPGVGEKLFF
length: 15; V: TRBV19; CDR3: CASSSGTDINYGYTF
length: 12; V: TRBV29-1; CDR3: CSVVGGQETQYF
length: 15; V: TRBV5-1; CDR3: CASSFQGALQETQYF
length: 14; V: TRBV28; CDR3: CASSPRTGGEKLFF
length: 16; V: TRBV6-8; CDR3: CASSSSGGSNTGELFF
length: 15; V: TRBV11-3; CDR3: CASSSYRGKADTQYF
length: 12; V: TRBV6-8; CDR3: CASSWTGRGYTF
length: 13; V: TRBV9; CDR3: CASGASDTDTQYF
length: 14; V: TRBV30; CDR3: CAWSGRGDRETQYF
length: 14; V: TRBV11-3; CDR3: CASSLELTGYGYTF
length: 12; V: TRBV30; CDR3: CAWRGLSVGQYF
length: 13; V: TRBV18; CDR3: CASSDGGQYEQYF
length: 14; V: TRBV5-1; CDR3: CASSLGGQGYEQFF
length: 16; V: TRBV6-8; CDR3: CASSKSTSGTGGELFF
length: 14; V: TRBV19; CDR3: CASSMKVGNEKLFF
length: 13; V: TRBV10-2; CDR3: CASRRQSTGELFF
length: 19; V: TRBV6-8; CDR3: CASSDPAGGAPGMNTEAFF
length: 13; V: TRBV10-2; CDR3: CASRRTQEETQYF
length: 14; V: TRBV19; CDR3: CASSDSYSGNTIYF
length: 14; V: TRBV29-1; CDR3: CSVEAGGGYNEQFF
length: 15; V: TRBV11-3; CDR3: CASSLDRDKVYEQYF
length: 14; V: TRBV19; CDR3: CASTVRDANTEAFF